The rows below give T cell receptor beta chains drawn from one sample of a study of blood T cell repertoires in COVID-19. Produced via immunoSEQ multiplex PCR; TCRdb's table is partial and in-frame only. The table has 250,000 to 300,000 clones, approximately 86% seen once. Material: peripheral blood. These receptors were collected from a woman aged 70-85 years with COVID-19, enrolled during active disease. The CDR3 runs from the conserved cysteine through the conserved F or W. The order of the fields is J gene, clone size, D gene, V gene, CDR3 protein, CDR3 DNA. A D gene is named only where the DNA matches it firmly. Size values are once, few and many counts, or a class for expanded clones, and some rows have none.

J gene: TRBJ1-4
clone size: -
D gene: TRBD1
V gene: TRBV4-1
CDR3 protein: CASSPRTGADEKLFF
CDR3 DNA: TGCGCCAGCAGCCCCCGGACAGGGGCGGATGAAAAACTGTTTTTT

J gene: TRBJ2-7
clone size: once
D gene: -
V gene: TRBV10-3
CDR3 protein: CAISALGSVEQYF
CDR3 DNA: TGTGCCATCAGTGCCCTAGGCAGTGTCGAGCAGTACTTC

J gene: TRBJ1-2
clone size: -
D gene: -
V gene: TRBV5-6
CDR3 protein: CASSPTGSNYGYTF
CDR3 DNA: TGTGCCAGCAGCCCCACAGGGTCTAACTATGGCTACACCTTC

J gene: TRBJ2-2
clone size: -
D gene: -
V gene: TRBV30
CDR3 protein: CAWSVRQAGELFF
CDR3 DNA: TGTGCCTGGAGTGTACGGCAGGCCGGGGAGCTGTTTTTT

J gene: TRBJ2-3
clone size: -
D gene: TRBD2
V gene: TRBV3-1/TRBV3-2
CDR3 protein: CASSYSLAGASTDTQYF
CDR3 DNA: TGTGCCAGCAGCTACAGCTTAGCGGGAGCCAGCACAGATACGCAGTATTTT

J gene: TRBJ1-1
clone size: -
D gene: TRBD1
V gene: TRBV29-1
CDR3 protein: CSADLGQMNTEAFF
CDR3 DNA: TGCAGCGCTGACTTGGGACAGATGAACACTGAAGCTTTCTTT

J gene: TRBJ1-1
clone size: -
D gene: TRBD1
V gene: TRBV5-6
CDR3 protein: CASSLAAGGEAFF
CDR3 DNA: TGTGCCAGCAGCTTGGCGGCAGGGGGAGAAGCTTTCTTT

J gene: TRBJ2-3
clone size: -
D gene: TRBD1
V gene: TRBV19
CDR3 protein: CASRTRDRGADTQYF
CDR3 DNA: TGTGCCAGTCGTACCCGGGACAGGGGGGCAGATACGCAGTATTTT

J gene: TRBJ2-6
clone size: -
D gene: -
V gene: TRBV5-1
CDR3 protein: CASSPGDSGANVLTF
CDR3 DNA: TGCGCCAGCAGTCCAGGGGACTCTGGGGCCAACGTCCTGACTTTC

J gene: TRBJ1-2
clone size: once
D gene: -
V gene: TRBV27
CDR3 protein: CASSLGGGDGYTF
CDR3 DNA: TGTGCCAGCAGTTTGGGTGGGGGGGATGGCTACACCTTC

J gene: TRBJ2-5
clone size: -
D gene: -
V gene: TRBV19
CDR3 protein: CASSINQETQYF
CDR3 DNA: TGTGCCAGTAGTATTAACCAAGAGACCCAGTACTTC

J gene: TRBJ1-2
clone size: -
D gene: TRBD1
V gene: TRBV5-6
CDR3 protein: CASSGDRGAVGGYTF
CDR3 DNA: TGTGCCAGCAGCGGGGACAGGGGCGCGGTGGGAGGCTACACCTTC

J gene: TRBJ1-2
clone size: few
D gene: -
V gene: TRBV6-5
CDR3 protein: CASSDRNYGYTF
CDR3 DNA: TGTGCCAGCAGCGACAGGAACTATGGCTACACCTTC

J gene: TRBJ1-3
clone size: -
D gene: -
V gene: TRBV5-4
CDR3 protein: CASSSGEARSGNTIYF
CDR3 DNA: TGTGCCAGCAGCTCGGGGGAAGCGAGATCTGGAAACACCATATATTTT

J gene: TRBJ2-7
clone size: -
D gene: -
V gene: TRBV13
CDR3 protein: CASSLGVGVHEQYF
CDR3 DNA: TGTGCCAGCAGCTTAGGTGTAGGGGTCCACGAGCAGTACTTC